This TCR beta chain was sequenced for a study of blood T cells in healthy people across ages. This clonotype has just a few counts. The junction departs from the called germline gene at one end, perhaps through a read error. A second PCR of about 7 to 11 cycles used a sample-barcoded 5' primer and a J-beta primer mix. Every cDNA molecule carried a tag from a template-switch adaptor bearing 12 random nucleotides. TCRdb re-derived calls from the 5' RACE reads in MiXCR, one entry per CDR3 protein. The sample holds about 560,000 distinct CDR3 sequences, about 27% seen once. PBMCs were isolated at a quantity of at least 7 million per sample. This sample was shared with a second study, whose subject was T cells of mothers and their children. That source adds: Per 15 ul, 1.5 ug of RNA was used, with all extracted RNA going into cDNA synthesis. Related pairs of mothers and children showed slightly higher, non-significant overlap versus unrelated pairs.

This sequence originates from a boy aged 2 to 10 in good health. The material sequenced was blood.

The CDR3 loop reads CSARDLFRAQNNEQSF. CDR3 bases: TGCAGTGCTAGAGATCTGTTCCGGGCCCAAAACAATGAGCAGTCCTTC. The gene calls are TRBV20-1 and TRBJ2-1; the D is unclear. This CDR3 is built from 16 residues. Germline loops: CDR1 DFQATT, CDR2 SNEGSKA (reference sequence).